The clone carrying this T cell receptor beta chain was detected a few times. Its target is unknown. This entry is derived from a study of STAT5B mutations in CD4+ large granular lymphocyte leukemia. Healthy controls were blood donor buffy coats. Repertoires were generated with immunoSEQ multiplex PCR, while TCRdb's copy carries only in-frame clones and drops some. The table shows just over 40,000 clones, with roughly 79% occurring only once. General study points: Without putative leukemic clones, patient CD4-sorted repertoires remained more clonal than healthy CD4+ repertoires.

Trimming took 5 bases from V and 3 from J, leaving 8 bases between them. Germline V lookup: CDR1 LNHDA, CDR2 SQIVND (reference sequence). The CDR3 is 13 amino acids. Sample: CD4+ T cells from blood buffy coats. The TCR was taken from a human donor in good health. This chain uses TRBV19 with TRBJ1-5, with D unresolved. For the CDR3, the DNA is TGTGCCAGTAGTTTCGGCCACAATCAGCCCCAGCATTTT. Translating gives CASSFGHNQPQHF.